Below, one T cell receptor (beta chain) is given with its context. What it binds is unknown. Using immunoSEQ multiplex PCR, the repertoire was profiled, and TCRdb retains in-frame clones only, with some absent. Here the sample spans some 66,000 clones, about four fifths being singletons. The data originate from a study of radiotherapy plus CTLA-4 blockade in lung cancer. About the study: Objective responses were observed in less than 20% of patients, and disease control was achieved by about 30%.

General study points: Peripheral blood showed expansion of tumor-derived TCR clones after radiotherapy and ipilimumab. The authors reported that early blood T cell clone dynamics, with interferon-beta, best predicted response.

Germline lookup yields CDR1 SQVTM and CDR2 ANQGSEA. The ends lost 7 bases at V and 8 bases at J; junction bases unmatched: 6. The CDR3 is made up of 14 amino acids. The sequence derives from a human donor with non-small cell lung cancer who had a partial response to radiotherapy plus ipilimumab. The sequencing here drew on peripheral blood, taken from a patient treated with radiotherapy plus ipilimumab. The chain couples TRBV29-1 to TRBJ2-1; TRBD2 matches 15 bases. CDR3 in amino acids: CSAIGLAGGHEQFF. The CDR3 nucleotides read TGCAGCGCTATAGGACTAGCGGGAGGGCATGAGCAGTTCTTC.